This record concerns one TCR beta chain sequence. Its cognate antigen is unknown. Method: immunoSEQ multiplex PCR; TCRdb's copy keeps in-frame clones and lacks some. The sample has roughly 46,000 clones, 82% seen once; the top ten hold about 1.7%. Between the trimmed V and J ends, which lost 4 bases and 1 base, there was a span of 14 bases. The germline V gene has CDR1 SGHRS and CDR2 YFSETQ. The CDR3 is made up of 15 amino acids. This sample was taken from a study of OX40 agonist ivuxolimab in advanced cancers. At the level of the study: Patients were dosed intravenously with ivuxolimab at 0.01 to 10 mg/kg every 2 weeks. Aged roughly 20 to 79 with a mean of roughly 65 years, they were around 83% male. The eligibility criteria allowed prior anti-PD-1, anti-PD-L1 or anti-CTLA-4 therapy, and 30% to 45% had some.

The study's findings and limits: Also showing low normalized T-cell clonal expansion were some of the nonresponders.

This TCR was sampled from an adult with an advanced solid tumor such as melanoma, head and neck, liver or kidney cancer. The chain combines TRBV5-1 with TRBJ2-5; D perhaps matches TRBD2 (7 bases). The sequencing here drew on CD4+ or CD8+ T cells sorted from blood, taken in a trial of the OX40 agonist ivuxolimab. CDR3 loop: CASSKWGGPQETQYF. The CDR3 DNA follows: TGCGCCAGCAGCAAGTGGGGGGGCCCCCAAGAGACCCAGTACTTC.